This is a list of T cell receptor beta chains from one sample in a study of blood T cell repertoires in COVID-19. Data came from immunoSEQ multiplex PCR; TCRdb stores just in-frame clones and leaves some out. The table includes more than 300,000 clones, 80% to 95% detected once. The sequencing sample was made of PBMCs or T cells enriched from blood (not recorded which). Every receptor here comes from a woman between 35 and 50 years old who had been exposed to COVID-19. Each CDR3 is given with its conserved first and last residue. The order of the fields is clone size, D gene, J gene, V gene, CDR3 DNA, CDR3 protein. The D gene is left open where the match is weak. Where a row states a size, it is once, few, many or the class of an expanded clone; other rows omit it.

>NA|TRBD2|TRBJ2-3|TRBV4-3
TGCGCCAGCAGCCAAGACCTGACTAGCGGGAGTTCTCCAGATACGCAGTATTTT
CASSQDLTSGSSPDTQYF
>NA|TRBD1|TRBJ1-4|TRBV23-1
TGCGCCAGCATCGGAGACAGGGTTTTAGCTAATGAAAAACTGTTTTTT
CASIGDRVLANEKLFF
>few|NA|TRBJ2-4|TRBV6-5
TGTGCCAGCTCATTTGTGGTAGGAGACAAAAACATTCAGTACTTC
CASSFVVGDKNIQYF
>NA|TRBD2|TRBJ2-7|TRBV5-6
TGTGCCAGCAGCGGACTAGCGGTATACGAGCAGTACTTC
CASSGLAVYEQYF
>NA|NA|TRBJ1-5|TRBV6-8
TGTGCCGACCCCGGCAGGGAAGTCGTCAATCAGCCCCAGCATTTT
CADPGREVVNQPQHF
>NA|TRBD2|TRBJ2-1|TRBV30
TGTGCCTGGAGTGTAGGAGCGGGAGAGCAGTTCTTC
CAWSVGAGEQFF
>NA|NA|TRBJ2-7|TRBV10-3
TGTGCCATCAGTGAGTCTATCCAGGCGACTAACGAGCAGTACTTC
CAISESIQATNEQYF
>NA|TRBD1|TRBJ1-3|TRBV5-1
TGCGCCAGCAGCAGACCGACAGGGACTGGAAACACCATATATTTT
CASSRPTGTGNTIYF
>NA|TRBD2|TRBJ2-1|TRBV7-9
TGTGCCAGCAGCACTAGCGGGAGGTTGGGTGAGCAGTTCTTC
CASSTSGRLGEQFF
>NA|NA|TRBJ1-6|TRBV9
TGTGCCAGCGCTACGGGGGGCGGAGACTATAATTCACCCCTCCACTTT
CASATGGGDYNSPLHF
>NA|TRBD1|TRBJ1-3|TRBV19
TGTGCCAGTACATGGACAGGGTCCTTCTACTCTGGAAACACCATATATTTT
CASTWTGSFYSGNTIYF
>NA|NA|TRBJ2-7|TRBV27
TGTGCCAGCAGTCCGACCTCGAATCAGGCCGCGCAGTACTTC
CASSPTSNQAAQYF
>NA|NA|TRBJ1-1|TRBV5-1
TGCGCCAGCAGCTTGGAACAGAAAGCTTTCTTT
CASSLEQKAFF
>NA|TRBD2|TRBJ2-2|TRBV27
TGTGCCAGCAGATGGACTAGCGCGAACACCGGGGAGCTGTTTTTT
CASRWTSANTGELFF
>once|NA|TRBJ1-5|TRBV19
TGTGCCAGTTCAGGGAACGGTCAGCCCCAGCATTTT
CASSGNGQPQHF
>once|NA|TRBJ1-2|TRBV7-8
TGTGCCAGCAGCTTTGGGTCGGGGGGCAGGGCGTACGGCTACACCTTC
CASSFGSGGRAYGYTF
>NA|TRBD2|TRBJ2-7|TRBV28
TGTGCCAGCAGTTTAGGCGGGGGAGAAGAAGAGCAGTACTTC
CASSLGGGEEEQYF
>NA|NA|TRBJ1-1|TRBV2
TGTGCCAGCAGAGTGAGGGCAGGGAACACTGAAGCTTTCTTT
CASRVRAGNTEAFF
>NA|TRBD1|TRBJ1-5|TRBV7-9
TGTGCCAGCGGGGGACAGAGCAATCAGCCCCAGCATTTT
CASGGQSNQPQHF
>NA|NA|TRBJ1-1|TRBV7-9
TGTGCCAGCAGCTTGGGAAGCGGTGTTGAAGCTTTCTTT
CASSLGSGVEAFF
>NA|NA|TRBJ1-2|TRBV24-1
TGTGCCACCAGTGATCGTAAAGGAGGAGAATCTGGCTACACCTTC
CATSDRKGGESGYTF
>NA|TRBD1|TRBJ2-3|TRBV29-1
TGCAGCGTTACACAGGGGACAGATACGCAGTATTTT
CSVTQGTDTQYF
>NA|TRBD2|TRBJ2-2|TRBV11-2
TGTGCCAGCAGCTTAGACGGGGGGGCCCGAACCGGGGAGCTGTTTTTT
CASSLDGGARTGELFF
>NA|NA|TRBJ1-2|TRBV18
TGTGCCAGCTCACCATCGAGGGAGCCCTATGGCTACACCTTC
CASSPSREPYGYTF
>NA|NA|TRBJ2-1|TRBV5-6
TGTGCCAGCAGCTTAGGGGGTCGCAATGAGCAGTTCTTC
CASSLGGRNEQFF